Presented here are 8 T cell receptor beta chains from one specimen sequenced in a study of a mutant IDH1 vaccine in newly diagnosed glioma. Time point described: baseline, week 1 (first vaccination visit). This sample's treatment: pre-vaccination baseline after standard-of-care therapy. Assay: immunoSEQ multiplex PCR; the TCRdb copy retains only in-frame clones and omits some. The sample has about 46,000 clones, roughly 80% seen once. Material: PBMCs, obtained from a glioma patient treated with radiotherapy, temozolomide or both. The receptors derive from a middle-aged woman with glioma.

V gene TRBV25-1 combines with J gene TRBJ2-7, with 13 positions matching TRBD2. The V and J ends lost 4 bases and 6 bases, in that order; junction bases with no gene match: 6. CDR3 size: 15 residues. The germline V gene has CDR1 MGHDK and CDR2 SYGVNS. Here the CDR3 reads CASSVLAGGRLEQYF. In DNA, the CDR3 is TGTGCCAGCAGTGTACTAGCGGGGGGGCGTCTCGAGCAGTACTTC.

The genes are TRBV6-5 and TRBJ2-2; D unresolved. The CDR3 runs to 14 residues. With 0 bases removed from V and 6 bases from J, the gap between germline ends came to 8 bases. Germline loops: CDR1 MNHEY, CDR2 SVGAGI. CDR3 sequence reads: CASSYSLDPGELFF. The CDR3, as DNA: TGTGCCAGCAGTTACTCGTTGGACCCCGGGGAGCTGTTTTTT.

This clone was detected only a few times. V usage is TRBV5-1 and J usage is TRBJ2-7, with D possibly matching TRBD1 (5 bases). Trimming removed 4 bases from V and 2 bases from J, with 13 bases in between. Germline lookup yields CDR1 SGHRS and CDR2 YFSETQ. The CDR3 covers 14 residues. The CDR3 region is CASSRDSLTYEQYF. For the CDR3, the DNA is TGCGCCAGCAGCCGAGACAGTCTCACCTACGAGCAGTACTTC.

This clone was seen a single time. The rearrangement uses TRBV2 and TRBJ1-6, with 11 positions matching TRBD1. V trimming: 10 bases; J trimming: 2 bases; junction bases outside the gene matches: 7. CDR1 SNHLY and CDR2 FYNNEI come from the germline V gene. The length of the CDR3 is 16 residues. DNA for the CDR3: TGTGCCATTCGGACAGGGGGCGAGACCTATAATTCACCCCTCCACTTT. This codes for CAIRTGGETYNSPLHF.

The rearrangement joins TRBV18 to TRBJ2-2; no definite D call. Deletions cut 6 bases from V and 1 base from J, with 3 bases between. The CDR3 spans 12 residues. Germline V CDR1 and CDR2: KGHSH, LQKENI. The CDR3 spells CASSRNTGELFF. The CDR3 DNA reads TGTGCCAGCTCCCGGAACACCGGGGAGCTGTTTTTT.

This chain joins TRBV13 and TRBJ2-7; D is ambiguous. Trimming removed 4 bases from V and 4 bases from J, with 11 bases in between. This CDR3 has 13 amino acids. Looked up from germline, CDR1 is PRHDT and CDR2 is FYEKMQ (reference sequence). CDR3 loop: CASSSPFGYEQYF. CDR3 nucleotide sequence: TGTGCCAGCAGCTCGCCGTTTGGTTACGAGCAGTACTTC.

This sequence joins TRBV18 and TRBJ1-2; D uncertain. This CDR3 has 14 residues. Germline loops: CDR1 KGHSH, CDR2 LQKENI. The V end was cut by 3 bases, the J end by 0 bases, with 8 bases between. The CDR3 is CASSPGSTNYGYTF. CDR3 DNA: TGTGCCAGCTCACCCGGTTCGACTAACTATGGCTACACCTTC.

The genes are TRBV4-1 and TRBJ1-2; no firm D call. Trimming removed 1 base from V and 0 bases from J, with 12 bases in between. CDR1 and CDR2 from the germline V gene are MGHRA and YSYEKL. The CDR3 loop spans 16 amino acids. The CDR3 nucleotides are TGCGCCAGCAGCCAAGCACCAGGAGCATCTAACTATGGCTACACCTTC. Amino acids: CASSQAPGASNYGYTF.